These 18 T cell receptor beta chains were sequenced from one sample in a study of identical twins' blood T cells. TCRdb called the 5' RACE reads again in MiXCR, with one record for every CDR3 protein. The table records 350,000 to 400,000 distinct CDR3 sequences, 25% to 35% of them present only once. Sample: PBMCs. Receptor source: a woman aged 18-49 years in good health.

The rearrangement uses TRBV21-1 and TRBJ1-1; TRBD1, the table's D call, lacks a check against the DNA. TRBV21-1 is annotated as a pseudogene. This CDR3 contains 14 residues. CDR3 DNA sequence: TGTGCCAGCCGCACAACGGGAATGAACACTGAAGCTTTCTTT. Protein: CASRTTGMNTEAFF.

The chain uses TRBV9 and TRBJ2-3; D is undetermined. This CDR3 has 15 amino acids. Germline V gene data show CDR1 as SGDLS and CDR2 as YYNGEE. V lost 0 bases and J lost 1, with 9 bases in between. CDR3 bases: TGTGCCAGCAGCGTAGCTCTGGGTGGCACAGATACGCAGTATTTT. It is translated as CASSVALGGTDTQYF.

This clonotype has a count of ten or more. This chain uses TRBV5-1 with TRBJ1-1; D ambiguous. The CDR3 is 13 residues long. From germline, CDR1 is SGHRS and CDR2 YFSETQ. V was shortened by 3 bases and J by 0 bases, with 6 bases between the two germline ends. The CDR3 spells CASSWSMNTEAFF. The DNA of the CDR3 is TGCGCCAGCAGCTGGTCGATGAACACTGAAGCTTTCTTT.

CDR3 region: CASSQDSGSEQFF. CDR3 nucleotide sequence: TGCGCCAGCAGCCAAGATAGCGGTAGTGAGCAGTTCTTC. The chain is built from TRBV4-3 and TRBJ2-1; perhaps TRBD2 as D (6 bases). Germline loops: CDR1 LGHNA, CDR2 YSLEER. The CDR3 consists of 13 residues. Trimming removed 0 bases from V and 9 bases from J, with 9 bases in between.

Regarding this clonotype: A read error may produce the germline difference seen at one junction end. The chain joins TRBV7-9 to TRBJ2-7; D might be TRBD1 (5 bases). This CDR3 region has 13 residues. CDR1 is SEHNR, CDR2 FQNEAQ, per germline (reference sequence). CDR3 nucleotides: TGTACCAGCAGCTTCGACAGAGGCTACGAGCAGTACTTC. It yields the protein CTSSFDRGYEQYF.

This clonotype was found a few times. The chain recombines TRBV5-6 with TRBJ2-1; D gene unclear. The CDR3 is 13 residues long. Trimming took off 4 bases at V and 4 bases at J, with 9 bases between the two ends. From germline, CDR1 is SGHDT and CDR2 YYEEEE. CDR3 DNA: TGTGCCAGCAGCCGGGCCCAATACAATGAGCAGTTCTTC. It codes for CASSRAQYNEQFF.

This clonotype was detected only a few times. The genes are TRBV18 and TRBJ2-2, with TRBD1 matching over 7 bases. V lost 3 bases, J lost 0 bases, and 4 bases stayed unmatched. This CDR3 is 16 amino acids long. Germline V gene lookup returns CDR1 KGHSH and CDR2 LQKENI. Written as DNA, the CDR3 is TGTGCCAGCTCACCTCAAGGGGGCACGAACACCGGGGAGCTGTTTTTT. This codes for CASSPQGGTNTGELFF.

The chain recombines TRBV7-9 with TRBJ2-1; D gene ambiguous. The CDR3 runs 10 residues. The germline V and J ends were trimmed by 7 bases and 9 bases, with 7 bases remaining between them. CDR1 and CDR2 (germline): SEHNR, FQNEAQ (reference sequence). The CDR3 region is CASTRVEQFF. CDR3 sequence (DNA): TGTGCCAGCACAAGGGTTGAGCAGTTCTTC.

Only a few counts were recorded for this clonotype. V is TRBV18 and J is TRBJ2-7, with D perhaps matching TRBD1 (6 bases). The CDR3 length is 13 residues. The V end lost 4 bases, the J end lost 1 base, and 8 bases lay between the germline ends. Germline V gene lookup returns CDR1 KGHSH and CDR2 LQKENI. The CDR3 coding sequence is TGTGCCAGCTCACGACAGGAGTCCTACGAGCAGTACTTC. This translates into CASSRQESYEQYF.

The chain uses TRBV3-1 and TRBJ1-3; D is unclear. CDR1 and CDR2 from the germline V gene are LGHDT and YNNKEL (reference sequence). Deletions cut 4 bases from V and 0 bases from J, with 13 bases between. This CDR3 is built from 16 residues. The CDR3 spells CASSRTGRSSGNTIYF. The DNA for the CDR3 is TGTGCCAGCAGCCGGACCGGTAGGAGCTCTGGAAACACCATATATTTT.

This chain joins TRBV20-1 and TRBJ1-1, with D unclear. CDR3 length: 14 amino acids. Germline V gene lookup returns CDR1 DFQATT and CDR2 SNEGSKA (reference sequence). Trimming pared 3 bases from V and 1 base from J, leaving 12 bases between. The CDR3 spells CSASALVPNTEAFF. The CDR3 region has the DNA TGCAGTGCTAGCGCCTTAGTCCCGAACACTGAAGCTTTCTTT.

This clonotype was seen at least ten times. V and J are TRBV6-6 and TRBJ1-1, with D possibly TRBD1 on 5 matching bases. The CDR3 spans 12 residues. V lost 6 bases to trimming and J lost 6 bases, with 11 bases between them. The germline gives CDR1 MNHNY, CDR2 SVGAGI (reference sequence). The CDR3 here is CASSPGSPEAFF. In DNA, the CDR3 is TGTGCCAGCAGCCCAGGGAGTCCTGAAGCTTTCTTT.

This sequence joins TRBV11-2 and TRBJ1-2; D gene ambiguous. Germline V CDR1 and CDR2: SGHAT, FQNNGV. This CDR3 is 14 amino acids long. Trimming removed 8 bases at V and 10 bases at J, with 23 bases between. CDR3 sequence: CASGPRGKSNDYTF. CDR3 nucleotides: TGTGCCAGCGGACCGCGAGGGAAATCCAACGACTACACCTTC.

This clonotype was seen a few times. This chain connects TRBV5-1 to TRBJ2-3; D call uncertain. This CDR3 is built from 15 residues. V lost 0 bases and J lost 6, with 14 bases in between. Germline V gene lookup returns CDR1 SGHRS and CDR2 YFSETQ. This chain's CDR3 is CASSLDSYVKDTQYF. In DNA form, the CDR3 reads TGCGCCAGCAGCTTGGACTCATACGTTAAGGATACGCAGTATTTT.

V and J are TRBV19 and TRBJ1-5; D may be TRBD1 (6 bases). Germline loops: CDR1 LNHDA, CDR2 SQIVND (reference sequence). Trimming left V 7 bases short and J 5 bases short, with 18 bases between. CDR3 length: 15 amino acids. CDR3 protein: CASTKGGVGDQPQHF. The CDR3 DNA sequence: TGTGCCAGTACTAAAGGGGGGGTCGGGGATCAGCCCCAGCATTTT.

This clonotype has at least ten counts. This chain joins TRBV19 and TRBJ2-1, with 10 bases lining up with TRBD1. With 4 bases clipped from V and 5 bases from J, the junction kept 5 bases outside the gene matches. Looked up from germline, CDR1 is LNHDA and CDR2 is SQIVND (reference sequence). This CDR3 comprises 15 residues. This chain's CDR3 is CASSTGTGENNEQFF. The CDR3 nucleotides read TGTGCCAGTAGTACCGGGACAGGGGAAAACAATGAGCAGTTCTTC. The full variable domain, its missing parts supplied by reference TRBV19 and TRBJ2-1, is DGGITQSPKYLFRKEGQNVTLSCEQNLNHDAMYWYRQDPGQGLRLIYYSQIVNDFQKGDIAEGYSVSREKKESFPLTVTSAQKNPTAFYLCASSTGTGENNEQFFGPGTRLTVL.

This clonotype was observed a few times. The rearrangement links TRBV20-1 to TRBJ1-5; the D gene is possibly TRBD1 (5 bases). The CDR3 extends over 13 amino acids. V lost 7 bases and J lost 2, with 12 bases in between. The germline V gene has CDR1 DFQATT and CDR2 SNEGSKA (reference sequence). The CDR3 DNA reads TGCAGTGGTAACGGAGGGGGCAATCAGCCCCAGCATTTT. It yields the protein CSGNGGGNQPQHF.

The V and J genes are TRBV5-1 and TRBJ2-3, with TRBD2 matching over 10 bases. Looked up from germline, CDR1 is SGHRS and CDR2 is YFSETQ. CDR3 size: 21 residues. J gave up 0 bases and V 6 bases, and 22 bases lay outside the gene matches. The CDR3 DNA is TGCGCCAGCATAGCCACAATCGGGCTAGCGGGAGATGGAGCTAGCACAGATACGCAGTATTTT. Translating gives CASIATIGLAGDGASTDTQYF.